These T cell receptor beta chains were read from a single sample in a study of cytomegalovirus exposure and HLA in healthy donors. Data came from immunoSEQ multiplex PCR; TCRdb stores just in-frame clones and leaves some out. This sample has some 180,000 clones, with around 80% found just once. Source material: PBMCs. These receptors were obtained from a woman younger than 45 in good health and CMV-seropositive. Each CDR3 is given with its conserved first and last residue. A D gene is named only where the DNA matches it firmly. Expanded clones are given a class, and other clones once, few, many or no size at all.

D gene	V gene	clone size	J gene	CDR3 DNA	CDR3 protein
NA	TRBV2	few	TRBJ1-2	TGTGCCAGCAGTGAGCCGGTTAACTATGGCTACACCTTC	CASSEPVNYGYTF
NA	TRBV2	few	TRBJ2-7	TGTGCCAGCAGCGCTACCTACGAGCAGTACTTC	CASSATYEQYF
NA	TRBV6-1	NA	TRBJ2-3	TGTGCCAGCAGTGATGGCTCAGGATATACGCAGTATTTT	CASSDGSGYTQYF
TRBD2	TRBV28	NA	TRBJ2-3	TGTGCCAGCAGTCCCCGGGGACTAGCGGGGGACCCTAGCACAGATACGCAGTATTTT	CASSPRGLAGDPSTDTQYF
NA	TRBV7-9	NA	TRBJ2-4	TGTGCCAGCAGCCCCCGAGGGGGAGGGGACATTCAGTACTTC	CASSPRGGGDIQYF
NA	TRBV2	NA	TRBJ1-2	TGTGCCAGCAGTGTGGCTAGGGGCTACACCTTC	CASSVARGYTF
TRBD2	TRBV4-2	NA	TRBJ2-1	TGTGCCAGCAGCCGGCCTAGCGGGGACAATGAGCAGTTCTTC	CASSRPSGDNEQFF
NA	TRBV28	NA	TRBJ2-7	TGTGCCAGCACCCACGGGGTATGGGGCTCCTACGAGCAGTACTTC	CASTHGVWGSYEQYF
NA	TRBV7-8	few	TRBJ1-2	TGTGCCAGCAGCTTAGGCCGCGGGGGGGACTATGGCTACACCTTC	CASSLGRGGDYGYTF
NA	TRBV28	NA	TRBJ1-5	TGTGCCAGCAGTTTGTTGCAAGCCAATCAGCCCCAGCATTTT	CASSLLQANQPQHF
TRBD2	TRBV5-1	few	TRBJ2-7	TGCGCCAGCAGCTTGGAGTGGACTAGCGGGTCATTCTCCTACGAGCAGTACTTC	CASSLEWTSGSFSYEQYF
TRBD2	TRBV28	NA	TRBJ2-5	TGTGCCAGCGCTGGACTAGCGGGGGGCCAGACCCAGTACTTC	CASAGLAGGQTQYF
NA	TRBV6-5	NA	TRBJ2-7	TGTGCCAGCAGTAGAGACAGAGACGAGCAGTACTTC	CASSRDRDEQYF
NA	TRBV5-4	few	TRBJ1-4	TGTGCCAGCAGCCGTCGGGACATTGGTGAAAAACTGTTTTTT	CASSRRDIGEKLFF
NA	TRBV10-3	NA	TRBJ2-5	TGTGCCATCAGTGAGTCCCAGGGGAAGCAAGAGACCCAGTACTTC	CAISESQGKQETQYF
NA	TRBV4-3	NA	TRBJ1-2	TGCGCCAGCAGCGTTACAGAGACAACTAACTATGGCTACACCTTC	CASSVTETTNYGYTF
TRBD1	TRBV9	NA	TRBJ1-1	TGTGCCAGCAGCCCGTGGGACAGGGATTTTAGGAACACTGAAGCTTTCTTT	CASSPWDRDFRNTEAFF
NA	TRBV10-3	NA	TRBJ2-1	TGTGCCACCGCTGGGGCAGGATACAATGAGCAGTTCTTC	CATAGAGYNEQFF
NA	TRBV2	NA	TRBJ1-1	TGTGCCAGCAATCTGGTCGAGCGGAACACTGAAGCTTTCTTT	CASNLVERNTEAFF
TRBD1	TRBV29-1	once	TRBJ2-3	TGCAGCGCCCGGACAGGGAGATTTATAGATACGCAGTATTTT	CSARTGRFIDTQYF
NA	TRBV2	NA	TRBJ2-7	TGTGCCAGCAGTGAAACCCCGGGAGCGGGCGAGCAGTACTTC	CASSETPGAGEQYF
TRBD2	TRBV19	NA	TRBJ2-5	TGTGCCAGTAGTTCCCTAGCGGGGGTGGAGACCCAGTACTTC	CASSSLAGVETQYF
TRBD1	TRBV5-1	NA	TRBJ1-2	TGCGCCAGCAGCCCCCTGGGACAGGGAGGGAGCTATGGCTACACCTTC	CASSPLGQGGSYGYTF
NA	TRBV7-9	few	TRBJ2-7	TGTGCCAGCACCTGGTGGCGGGGCCAACAGCCCTACGAGCAGTACTTC	CASTWWRGQQPYEQYF
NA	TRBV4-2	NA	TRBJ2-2	TGTGCCAGCAGCCAAGCCCTCGGGGAGCTGTTTTTT	CASSQALGELFF
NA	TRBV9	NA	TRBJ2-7	TGTGCCAGCAGCGTAGGGGGCAGTTACGAGCAGTACTTC	CASSVGGSYEQYF
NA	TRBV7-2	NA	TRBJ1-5	TGTGCCAGCAGCTTAGCCAGGGGAAGTCAGCCCCAGCATTTT	CASSLARGSQPQHF
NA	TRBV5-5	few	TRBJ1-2	TGTGCCAGCAGCTTGGGAGGAAGAGGCTACACCTTC	CASSLGGRGYTF
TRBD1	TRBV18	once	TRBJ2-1	TGTGCCAGCTCACCCACAAACAGGGGGATCGTGCATGAGCAGTTCTTC	CASSPTNRGIVHEQFF
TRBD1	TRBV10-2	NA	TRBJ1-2	TGCGCCAACGGAGAAAGACAGGGGAGGGACCTCTATGGCTACACCTTC	CANGERQGRDLYGYTF
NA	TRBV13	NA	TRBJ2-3	TGTGCCAGCAGCTGCCGGGGTCCGGGATGCCTCACAGATACGCAGTATTTT	CASSCRGPGCLTDTQYF
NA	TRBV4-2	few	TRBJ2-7	TGTGCCAGCAGCCAACTTCTCTCCTACGAGCAGTACTTC	CASSQLLSYEQYF
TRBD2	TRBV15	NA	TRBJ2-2	TGTGCCACCAGCAGAGCGGGTAGCGGGGGGGCCGCCGGGGAGCTGTTTTTT	CATSRAGSGGAAGELFF